The entry below describes one T cell receptor beta chain. Here immunoSEQ multiplex PCR was the method, and the copy in TCRdb shows in-frame clones only, minus some. The sample holds some 80,000 clones; 89% are singletons and the top ten take roughly 0.9%. The V gene end was trimmed by 1 base and the J gene end by 12 bases; junction bases not matched to a gene: 11. CDR1 is LGHNA and CDR2 is YSLEER in the germline V gene. The CDR3 consists of 15 residues. This sample is drawn from a study of T cell changes during pregnancy in multiple sclerosis. V gene TRBV4-3 combines with J gene TRBJ2-1; 8 positions agree with TRBD1. This TCR came from a female donor in good health, enrolled as a control in a pregnancy study. The sequenced sample was peripheral blood, obtained in the first trimester of pregnancy. CDR3 sequence reads: CASSQVLDRGAGQFF. For the CDR3, the DNA is TGCGCCAGCAGCCAAGTCCTCGACAGGGGAGCAGGGCAGTTCTTC.